A single sample gave rise to the 25 T cell receptor beta chains below, sequenced in a study of T cell changes during pregnancy in multiple sclerosis. The method was immunoSEQ multiplex PCR; TCRdb's version includes in-frame clones alone and lacks a portion of them. This sample yields under 60,000 clones, of which around 90% are seen a single time; roughly 10% belongs to the top ten. Sequences were derived from CD8+ T cells from peripheral blood mononuclear cells, sampled after pregnancy. These receptors all stem from a female donor with multiple sclerosis, enrolled in a pregnancy study.

The rearrangement links TRBV4-1 to TRBJ1-1; TRBD1 aligns across 7 bases. This CDR3 contains 14 residues. Germline CDR1 and CDR2: MGHRA and YSYEKL. V gave up 0 bases and J gave up 5 bases; unmatched junction bases: 3. This CDR3 reads CASSQEGGGTEAFF. The CDR3 nucleotides are TGCGCCAGCAGCCAAGAAGGGGGCGGGACTGAAGCTTTCTTT.

The chain employs TRBV29-1 and TRBJ1-2, with D perhaps TRBD1 (5 bases). This CDR3 has 15 amino acids. Germline assignment: CDR1 SQVTM and CDR2 ANQGSEA. Trimming removed 1 base from V and 4 bases from J, with 16 bases in between. The CDR3, as DNA: TGCAGCGTTGAAGTCGAGGCAGGGCAGAGCTATGGCTACACCTTC. Its protein product is CSVEVEAGQSYGYTF.

The chain links TRBV15 to TRBJ1-2, with D possibly matching TRBD1 (6 bases). Germline V lookup: CDR1 LNHNV, CDR2 YYDKDF (reference sequence). V was cut by 5 bases and J by 4 bases, with 14 bases left in between. This CDR3 is 14 amino acids long. CDR3 coding DNA: TGTGCCACCAGCTCTAGACAGGCACCCTATGGCTACACCTTC. Its translation is CATSSRQAPYGYTF.

The genes are TRBV30 and TRBJ1-4; 11 nucleotides align to TRBD1. The germline V gene has CDR1 GTSNPN and CDR2 SVGIG (reference sequence). This CDR3 region has 13 residues. With V trimmed by 5 bases and J by 7 bases, 3 bases remained unmatched. The CDR3 sequence: CAWGQGASEKLFF. In nucleotides, the CDR3 is TGTGCCTGGGGACAGGGGGCAAGTGAAAAACTGTTTTTT. The entire variable domain, with the rest obtained from reference TRBV30 and TRBJ1-4, is as follows: SQTIHQWPATLVQPVGSPLSLECTVEGTSNPNLYWYRQAAGRGLQLLFYSVGIGQISSEVPQNLSASRPQDRQFILSSKKLLLSDSGFYLCAWGQGASEKLFFGSGTQLSVL.

The sample holds a few counts of this clone. V and J are TRBV6-5 and TRBJ2-5; D ambiguous. Germline CDR1 reads MNHEY; CDR2 reads SVGAGI. V shed 4 bases and J shed 5 bases, with 17 bases lying between them. This CDR3 has 15 amino acids. The CDR3 is CASSFSPASGETQYF. CDR3 DNA sequence: TGTGCCAGCAGTTTCTCGCCGGCGTCCGGGGAGACCCAGTACTTC.

This sequence joins TRBV6-1 and TRBJ1-2; D might be TRBD1 (5 bases). Germline CDR1 is MNHNS and CDR2 is SASEGT. Trimming shortened V by 0 bases and J by 3 bases, and 11 bases separated the two germline ends. This CDR3 comprises 15 residues. Written as DNA, the CDR3 is TGTGCCAGCAGTGAAGCTAGAGACAGTTACTATGGCTACACCTTC. This encodes CASSEARDSYYGYTF.

The CDR3: CASSIYGTSGGTGELFF. CDR3 DNA: TGTGCCAGTAGTATCTACGGGACTAGCGGGGGCACCGGGGAGCTGTTTTTT. The chain joins TRBV19 to TRBJ2-2, with 14 bases matching TRBD2. CDR3 size: 17 residues. The V gene end was trimmed by 3 bases and the J gene end by 4 bases; junction bases not matched to a gene: 4. Per germline, CDR1 LNHDA and CDR2 SQIVND (reference sequence).

The V call is TRBV19, the J call TRBJ1-3, with no clear D. Germline lookup yields CDR1 LNHDA and CDR2 SQIVND (reference sequence). This CDR3 contains 14 residues. V was trimmed by 2 bases and J by 0 bases, leaving 5 bases between them. CDR3 sequence reads: CASSIQISGNTIYF. In nucleotides, the CDR3 is TGTGCCAGTAGTATACAAATCTCTGGAAACACCATATATTTT.

This rearrangement joins TRBV6-1 to TRBJ1-3, with a tentative D call TRBD1 (5 bases). In germline, CDR1 is MNHNS, CDR2 SASEGT. The CDR3 runs to 14 residues. Trimming stripped 2 bases from V and 4 bases from J, with 9 bases between. The CDR3 sequence is CASSELGQGNTIYF. CDR3 DNA sequence: TGTGCCAGCAGTGAATTGGGGCAGGGAAACACCATATATTTT.

V and J are TRBV7-2 and TRBJ1-2; TRBD1 aligns across 7 bases. Germline CDR1 and CDR2: SGHTA and FQGNSA. The CDR3 has 15 amino acids. V lost 1 base to trimming and J lost 4 bases; unmatched junction nucleotides: 6. As DNA, the CDR3 is TGTGCCAGCAGCTTAGTGCGGACAGGCAGCTATGGCTACACCTTC. As protein: CASSLVRTGSYGYTF.

The CDR3 DNA follows: TGTGCCAGCAGCAGGGGGCATGGCTACACCTTC. It translates to CASSRGHGYTF. The chain combines TRBV27 with TRBJ1-2; 8 nucleotides align to TRBD1. CDR1 is MNHEY, CDR2 SMNVEV, per germline (reference sequence). The CDR3 has 11 residues. V gave up 6 bases and J gave up 6 bases; unmatched junction bases: 0.

The chain couples TRBV16 to TRBJ1-5, with a tentative D call TRBD1 (5 bases). The V gene lost 4 bases and the J gene lost 0 bases, with 10 bases spanning the gap. Per germline, CDR1 KGHSY and CDR2 FQNENV. The CDR3 sequence is 15 residues long. CDR3 nucleotides: TGTGCCAGCAGCCGTGGGGCGTATAGCAATCAGCCCCAGCATTTT. Translating gives CASSRGAYSNQPQHF.

This chain connects TRBV11-2 to TRBJ2-1, with 8 bases identical to TRBD2. The germline CDR1 and CDR2 sequences are SGHAT and FQNNGV. CDR3 length: 16 amino acids. V trimming: 5 bases; J trimming: 0 bases; junction bases outside the gene matches: 6. The DNA for the CDR3 is TGTGCCAGCAGCCCGAGCGGGGGCCCCTCCTACAATGAGCAGTTCTTC. Amino acid sequence: CASSPSGGPSYNEQFF.

This rearrangement joins TRBV27 to TRBJ2-3; tentative D call: TRBD1 (6 bases). Germline assignment: CDR1 MNHEY and CDR2 SMNVEV (reference sequence). The CDR3 has 18 residues. V was pared by 2 bases and J by 1 base, with 19 bases between. CDR3 sequence reads: CASSLSRPQGWGTDTQYF. CDR3 DNA: TGTGCCAGCAGTTTAAGTCGACCCCAGGGGTGGGGCACAGATACGCAGTATTTT.

This chain connects TRBV19 to TRBJ2-1, with D unclear. This CDR3 is 14 amino acids long. Looked up from germline, CDR1 is LNHDA and CDR2 is SQIVND (reference sequence). The ends were cut back, 3 bases at V and 6 bases at J, with 12 bases in the middle. The CDR3 DNA reads TGTGCCAGTAGTATCGTAGTCCGTGGCAATGAGCAGTTCTTC. Protein sequence: CASSIVVRGNEQFF.

The chain recombines TRBV19 with TRBJ2-7; D is possibly TRBD2 (6 bases). The CDR3 consists of 15 residues. CDR1 is LNHDA and CDR2 is SQIVND in the germline V gene (reference sequence). The V end was cut by 1 base, the J end by 1 base, with 11 bases between. The CDR3 loop is CASSIGGDGSYEQYF. The CDR3 DNA reads TGTGCCAGTAGTATAGGCGGGGACGGGTCCTACGAGCAGTACTTC.

The CDR3 region is CASTPDPGYPYEQYF. The CDR3 bases are TGTGCCAGTACCCCCGATCCGGGTTACCCCTACGAGCAGTACTTC. The chain employs TRBV19 and TRBJ2-7; D is unresolved. The germline V and J ends were trimmed by 7 bases and 2 bases, with 18 bases remaining between them. Germline CDR1 LNHDA, CDR2 SQIVND (reference sequence). This CDR3 has 15 residues.

This clone was detected only once. The chain recombines TRBV6-4 with TRBJ2-1; D unresolved. This CDR3 has 15 residues. In germline, CDR1 is MRHNA, CDR2 SNTAGT. Trimming removed 0 bases at V and 5 bases at J, with 11 bases between. The CDR3 protein is CASSDSPEAHNEQFF. Written as DNA, the CDR3 is TGTGCCAGCAGTGACTCCCCTGAGGCTCACAATGAGCAGTTCTTC.

The chain couples TRBV5-4 to TRBJ2-3; 8 bases agree with TRBD1. CDR1 is SGHNT and CDR2 is YYREEE in the germline V gene (reference sequence). Germline trimming cut 5 bases from V and 14 bases from J; bases unmatched to any gene: 10. CDR3 length: 12 amino acids. The CDR3 here is CASSSGTGGPYF. The CDR3 nucleotides are TGTGCCAGCAGTTCCGGGACAGGAGGGCCGTATTTT.

Only one count was recorded for this clone. V gene TRBV2 combines with J gene TRBJ2-1, with D perhaps TRBD2 (6 bases). Per the germline V gene, CDR1 is SNHLY and CDR2 is FYNNEI. The germline V and J ends were trimmed by 2 bases and 4 bases, with 12 bases remaining between them. This CDR3 comprises 15 residues. CDR3 amino acids: CASSERGVLYNEQFF. CDR3 nucleotides: TGTGCCAGCAGTGAACGCGGGGTTTTATACAATGAGCAGTTCTTC.

The V and J genes are TRBV5-8 and TRBJ1-1; maybe TRBD1 (5 bases). V lost 2 bases and J 0 bases, leaving 14 bases between the germline ends. CDR1 and CDR2 from the germline V gene are SGHTS and YDEGEE. This CDR3 spans 16 amino acids. CDR3 nucleotide sequence: TGTGCCAGCAGCTTAGTAGGGGATTTTATGAACACTGAAGCTTTCTTT. As protein: CASSLVGDFMNTEAFF. The full variable domain, completed using reference TRBV5-8 and TRBJ1-1, is EAGVTQSPTHLIKTRGQQATLRCSPISGHTSVYWYQQALGLGLQFLLWYDEGEERNRGNFPPRFSGRQFPNYSSELNVNALELEDSALYLCASSLVGDFMNTEAFFGQGTRLTVV.

This clone was seen a few times. The chain is built from TRBV19 and TRBJ1-6, with a tentative D call TRBD1 (5 bases). Germline CDR1 reads LNHDA; CDR2 reads SQIVND (reference sequence). This CDR3 comprises 14 residues. V lost 3 bases and J 7 bases, leaving 10 bases between the germline ends. Here the CDR3 reads CASSIGGINSPLHF. The CDR3 DNA sequence: TGTGCCAGTAGTATCGGGGGAATCAATTCACCCCTCCACTTT.

The V call is TRBV27, the J call TRBJ2-1, with 10 bases lining up with TRBD2. From germline, CDR1 is MNHEY and CDR2 SMNVEV (reference sequence). J was trimmed by 7 bases and V by 7 bases; bases with no gene match: 7. The length of the CDR3 is 14 residues. The CDR3 loop reads CASTLAGAHNEQFF. The CDR3 nucleotides read TGTGCCAGCACCCTAGCGGGGGCGCATAATGAGCAGTTCTTC.

This clone was recorded a few times. This rearrangement joins TRBV4-2 to TRBJ2-1, with TRBD2 matching 9 bases. CDR1 and CDR2 from the germline V gene are LGHNA and YNFKEQ. This CDR3 is 17 amino acids long. V lost 4 bases and J lost 7; bases outside the gene matches: 14. CDR3 sequence reads: CASSLLSDSGGGNEQFF. The CDR3 DNA reads TGTGCCAGCAGCCTACTAAGTGATAGCGGGGGAGGGAATGAGCAGTTCTTC.

V and J are TRBV6-1 and TRBJ2-1; the match to TRBD2 covers 7 bases. The CDR3 contains 15 residues. The germline V gene encodes CDR1 MNHNS and CDR2 SASEGT. Losses at the gene ends were 6 bases for V and 7 bases for J; bases not matched to a gene: 12. Here the CDR3 DNA reads TGTGCCAGCAGGGCGAGCGGGGCACCTCTAAATGAGCAGTTCTTC. The encoded protein is CASRASGAPLNEQFF.